This is a list of T cell receptor beta chains from one sample in a study of cytomegalovirus exposure and HLA in healthy donors. Here immunoSEQ multiplex PCR was the method, and the copy in TCRdb shows in-frame clones only, minus some. The repertoire holds 200,000 to 300,000 clones, with about four fifths as singletons. The sample consisted of PBMCs. Receptors were obtained from a woman between 35 and 50 years old in good health and CMV-seropositive. Each CDR3 is given with its conserved first and last residue. A D gene is named only where the DNA matches it firmly. Some rows have no size entry. The others give once, few or many, or a class for an expanded clone.

CDR3 protein: CASSVTDRGYGYTF; CDR3 DNA: TGTGCCAGCAGCGTAACCGACAGGGGCTATGGCTACACCTTC; D gene: TRBD1; clone size: -; J gene: TRBJ1-2; V gene: TRBV6-6
CDR3 protein: CASSDPRMGPDTQYF; CDR3 DNA: TGTGCCAGCAGTGACCCGAGGATGGGGCCAGATACGCAGTATTTT; D gene: -; clone size: -; J gene: TRBJ2-3; V gene: TRBV6-1
CDR3 protein: CASSTTGYNEQFF; CDR3 DNA: TGTGCCAGTAGTACTACAGGGTACAATGAGCAGTTCTTC; D gene: -; clone size: -; J gene: TRBJ2-1; V gene: TRBV19
CDR3 protein: CASSPLASSYNEQFF; CDR3 DNA: TGTGCCAGCTCACCCCTAGCGTCCTCCTACAATGAGCAGTTCTTC; D gene: -; clone size: -; J gene: TRBJ2-1; V gene: TRBV18
CDR3 protein: CASRDRGLGNEKLFF; CDR3 DNA: TGTGCCAGCAGAGACAGGGGGCTTGGTAATGAAAAACTGTTTTTT; D gene: TRBD1; clone size: -; J gene: TRBJ1-4; V gene: TRBV2
CDR3 protein: CSVEEGAGEKLFF; CDR3 DNA: TGCAGCGTTGAAGAGGGGGCCGGGGAAAAACTGTTTTTT; D gene: -; clone size: once; J gene: TRBJ1-4; V gene: TRBV29-1
CDR3 protein: CASSLYPDRVGLFHEQYF; CDR3 DNA: TGTGCCAGCAGCCTTTACCCCGACAGGGTGGGTTTGTTCCACGAGCAGTACTTC; D gene: TRBD1; clone size: -; J gene: TRBJ2-7; V gene: TRBV5-4
CDR3 protein: CASSLPTGYEQYF; CDR3 DNA: TGCGCCAGCAGCTTGCCGACGGGCTACGAGCAGTACTTC; D gene: -; clone size: few; J gene: TRBJ2-7; V gene: TRBV5-1
CDR3 protein: CASSISGRARGANVLTF; CDR3 DNA: TGTGCCAGCAGCATTAGCGGGAGGGCCCGCGGGGCCAACGTCCTGACTTTC; D gene: TRBD2; clone size: -; J gene: TRBJ2-6; V gene: TRBV7-2
CDR3 protein: CAWSPPLGLPSYEQYF; CDR3 DNA: TGTGCCTGGAGTCCACCTTTAGGACTCCCGTCCTACGAGCAGTACTTC; D gene: -; clone size: -; J gene: TRBJ2-7; V gene: TRBV30
CDR3 protein: CSVAGLAGSKAFF; CDR3 DNA: TGCAGCGTGGCAGGGCTTGCGGGGTCTAAAGCTTTCTTT; D gene: -; clone size: -; J gene: TRBJ1-1; V gene: TRBV29-1
CDR3 protein: CASRRGLAGGPGYNEQFF; CDR3 DNA: TGTGCCAGTAGGAGGGGGCTAGCGGGAGGGCCTGGGTACAATGAGCAGTTCTTC; D gene: TRBD2; clone size: -; J gene: TRBJ2-1; V gene: TRBV19
CDR3 protein: CASSLTGGSSDGYTF; CDR3 DNA: TGTGCCAGCAGCTTAACAGGGGGCAGTTCAGATGGCTACACCTTC; D gene: TRBD1; clone size: -; J gene: TRBJ1-2; V gene: TRBV7-3
CDR3 protein: CASRPGQGANYGYTF; CDR3 DNA: TGTGCCAGCAGACCGGGACAGGGAGCGAACTATGGCTACACCTTC; D gene: TRBD1; clone size: -; J gene: TRBJ1-2; V gene: TRBV6-1
CDR3 protein: CASSPGGRFGDTQYF; CDR3 DNA: TGCGCCAGCAGCCCGGGAGGGAGGTTCGGAGATACGCAGTATTTT; D gene: TRBD2; clone size: -; J gene: TRBJ2-3; V gene: TRBV5-1
CDR3 protein: CASSLAREGYTF; CDR3 DNA: TGTGCCAGCAGCTTGGCTAGGGAGGGCTACACCTTC; D gene: -; clone size: -; J gene: TRBJ1-2; V gene: TRBV7-9
CDR3 protein: CASSYFFAGASVDEQFF; CDR3 DNA: TGCGCCAGCAGCTACTTTTTTGCGGGGGCATCCGTGGATGAGCAGTTCTTC; D gene: -; clone size: -; J gene: TRBJ2-1; V gene: TRBV5-1
CDR3 protein: CASSPSGTGASYEQYF; CDR3 DNA: TGTGCCAGCTCACCCTCCGGGACAGGGGCATCCTACGAGCAGTACTTC; D gene: TRBD1; clone size: -; J gene: TRBJ2-7; V gene: TRBV18
CDR3 protein: CASSVGGTAQETQYF; CDR3 DNA: TGTGCCAGCAGCGTAGGTGGGACAGCCCAAGAGACCCAGTACTTC; D gene: TRBD1; clone size: -; J gene: TRBJ2-5; V gene: TRBV9
CDR3 protein: CAISDYRNNEQFF; CDR3 DNA: TGTGCCATCAGTGATTACAGGAACAATGAGCAGTTCTTC; D gene: -; clone size: -; J gene: TRBJ2-1; V gene: TRBV10-3
CDR3 protein: CASSFSGGYSNQPQHF; CDR3 DNA: TGTGCCAGCAGCTTTTCCGGGGGGTATAGCAATCAGCCCCAGCATTTT; D gene: -; clone size: -; J gene: TRBJ1-5; V gene: TRBV7-2
CDR3 protein: CAWSRSETQYF; CDR3 DNA: TGTGCCTGGAGTCGGTCGGAGACCCAGTACTTC; D gene: -; clone size: -; J gene: TRBJ2-5; V gene: TRBV30
CDR3 protein: CASSLLETEAFF; CDR3 DNA: TGTGCCAGCAGCCTACTAGAGACTGAAGCTTTCTTT; D gene: -; clone size: few; J gene: TRBJ1-1; V gene: TRBV5-4
CDR3 protein: CASSLRQTDTQYF; CDR3 DNA: TGCGCCAGCAGCCTACGACAGACAGATACGCAGTATTTT; D gene: -; clone size: -; J gene: TRBJ2-3; V gene: TRBV5-1
CDR3 protein: CASSLFLNSQPQHF; CDR3 DNA: TGTGCCAGCAGCTTGTTTCTTAACTCTCAGCCCCAGCATTTT; D gene: -; clone size: -; J gene: TRBJ1-5; V gene: TRBV5-5
CDR3 protein: CASSLLAGGPTDTQYF; CDR3 DNA: TGTGCCAGCAGCCTACTAGCGGGAGGGCCTACAGATACGCAGTATTTT; D gene: TRBD2; clone size: -; J gene: TRBJ2-3; V gene: TRBV7-9
CDR3 protein: CSSSRDRAGELFF; CDR3 DNA: TGTTCCAGCAGCCGGGACAGGGCCGGGGAGCTGTTTTTT; D gene: TRBD1; clone size: once; J gene: TRBJ2-2; V gene: TRBV7-9